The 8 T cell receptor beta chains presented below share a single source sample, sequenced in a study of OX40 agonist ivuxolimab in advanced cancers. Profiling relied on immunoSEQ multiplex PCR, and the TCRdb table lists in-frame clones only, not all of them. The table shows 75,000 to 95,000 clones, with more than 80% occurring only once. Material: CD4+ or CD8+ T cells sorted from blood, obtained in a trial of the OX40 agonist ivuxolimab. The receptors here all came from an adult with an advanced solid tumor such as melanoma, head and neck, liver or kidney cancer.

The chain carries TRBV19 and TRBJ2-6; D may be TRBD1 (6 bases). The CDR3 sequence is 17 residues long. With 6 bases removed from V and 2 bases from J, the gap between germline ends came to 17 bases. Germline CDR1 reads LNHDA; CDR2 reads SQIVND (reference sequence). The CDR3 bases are TGTGCCAGTAGAAGGGGGAGAGGGGTCACTGGGGCCAACGTCCTGACTTTC. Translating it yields CASRRGRGVTGANVLTF.

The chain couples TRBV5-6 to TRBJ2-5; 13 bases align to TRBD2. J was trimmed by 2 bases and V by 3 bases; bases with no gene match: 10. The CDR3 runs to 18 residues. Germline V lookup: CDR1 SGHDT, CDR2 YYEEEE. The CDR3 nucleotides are TGTGCCAGCAGCTCTACTTTGGGACTAGCGGGATTACAAGAGACCCAGTACTTC. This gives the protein CASSSTLGLAGLQETQYF. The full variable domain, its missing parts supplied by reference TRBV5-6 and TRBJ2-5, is DAGVTQSPTHLIKTRGQQVTLRCSPKSGHDTVSWYQQALGQGPQFIFQYYEEEERQRGNFPDRFSGHQFPNYSSELNVNALLLGDSALYLCASSSTLGLAGLQETQYFGPGTRLLVL.

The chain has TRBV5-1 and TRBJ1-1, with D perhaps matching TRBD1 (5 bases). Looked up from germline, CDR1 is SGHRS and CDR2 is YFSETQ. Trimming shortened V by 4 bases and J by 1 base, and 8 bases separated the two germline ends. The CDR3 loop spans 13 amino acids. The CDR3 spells CASSRTQNTEAFF. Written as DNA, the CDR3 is TGCGCCAGCAGCCGGACACAGAACACTGAAGCTTTCTTT.

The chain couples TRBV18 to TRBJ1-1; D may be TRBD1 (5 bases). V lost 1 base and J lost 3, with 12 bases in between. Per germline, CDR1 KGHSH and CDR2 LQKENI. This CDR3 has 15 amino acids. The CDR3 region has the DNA TGTGCCAGCTCACCACGGGCAGGGAAGGACACTGAAGCTTTCTTT. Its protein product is CASSPRAGKDTEAFF.

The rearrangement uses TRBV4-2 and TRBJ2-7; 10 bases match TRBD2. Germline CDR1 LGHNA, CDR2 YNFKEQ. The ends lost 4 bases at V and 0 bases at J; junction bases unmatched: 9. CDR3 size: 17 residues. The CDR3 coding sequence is TGTGCCAGCAGCCCTTATTCTAGCGGGAGCTACTCCTACGAGCAGTACTTC. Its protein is CASSPYSSGSYSYEQYF.

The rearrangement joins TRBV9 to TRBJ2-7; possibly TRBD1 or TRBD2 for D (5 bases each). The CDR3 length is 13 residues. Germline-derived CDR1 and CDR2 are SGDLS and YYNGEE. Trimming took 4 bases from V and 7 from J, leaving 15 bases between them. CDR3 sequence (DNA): TGTGCCAGCAGCCCTGGGACCTTTGTAGAGCAGTACTTC. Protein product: CASSPGTFVEQYF.

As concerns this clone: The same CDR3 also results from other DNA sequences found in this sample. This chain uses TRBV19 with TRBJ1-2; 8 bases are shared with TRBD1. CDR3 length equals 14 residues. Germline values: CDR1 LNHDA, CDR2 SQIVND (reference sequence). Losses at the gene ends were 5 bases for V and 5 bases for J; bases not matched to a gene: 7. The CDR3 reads CASSPGQGGYGYTF. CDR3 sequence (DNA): TGTGCCAGTAGTCCCGGACAGGGAGGATATGGCTACACCTTC.

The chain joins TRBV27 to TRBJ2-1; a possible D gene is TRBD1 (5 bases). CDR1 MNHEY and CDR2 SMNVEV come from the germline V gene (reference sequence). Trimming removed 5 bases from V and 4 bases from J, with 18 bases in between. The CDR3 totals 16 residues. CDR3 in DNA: TGTGCCAGCAGTCCCCCCCAGGGATTTGAGTACAATGAGCAGTTCTTC. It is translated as CASSPPQGFEYNEQFF.